These 6 T cell receptor beta chains were all obtained from the same sample, sequenced in a study of beta chain features in type 1 diabetes. Reverse transcribing all isolated RNA meant expressed TCRB transcripts were sequenced. TCRdb keeps only in-frame clones here, not all; method: immunoSEQ multiplex PCR. The table has roughly 140,000 clones, about 44% seen once. Sequencing used Tregs from blood. Receptors originate from a young man in good health.

This chain links TRBV2 with TRBJ1-5; 7 nucleotides align to TRBD1. The germline CDR1 and CDR2 sequences are SNHLY and FYNNEI. The CDR3 totals 16 residues. Trimming at V came to 6 bases and at J to 7 bases, leaving 15 bases not matched to a gene. CDR3 bases: TGTGCCAGCAGACCAAGAGGAGGGGGCGCTGGCCAGCCCCAGCATTTT. It translates to CASRPRGGGAGQPQHF.

The rearrangement joins TRBV5-6 to TRBJ2-3; 8 positions agree with TRBD2. Germline values: CDR1 SGHDT, CDR2 YYEEEE. The CDR3 length is 13 residues. V was pared by 6 bases and J by 1 base, with 1 base of the junction left unmatched. Here the CDR3 DNA reads TGTGCCAGCAAAGCGGGGGGCACAGATACGCAGTATTTT. Its translation is CASKAGGTDTQYF.

This chain connects TRBV27 to TRBJ1-2; TRBD1 aligns across 7 bases. Germline CDR1 and CDR2: MNHEY and SMNVEV (reference sequence). V lost 5 bases and J lost 7; bases outside the gene matches: 7. The CDR3 contains 13 residues. CDR3 in DNA: TGTGCCAGCAGTATTCAACAGGGGAGTGGCTACACCTTC. As protein: CASSIQQGSGYTF.

The rearrangement links TRBV5-4 to TRBJ2-1; a weak D match, TRBD2 (6 bases). Germline V gives CDR1 SGHNT, CDR2 YYREEE (reference sequence). V shed 4 bases and J shed 12 bases, with 8 bases lying between them. The CDR3 spans 10 residues. The CDR3 DNA is TGTGCCAGCAGCGCGGGAAGGCAGTTCTTC. It translates to CASSAGRQFF.

The chain is built from TRBV29-1 and TRBJ2-5; TRBD1 is a possible D gene (6 bases). There are 12 residues in the CDR3. Germline V gives CDR1 SQVTM, CDR2 ANQGSEA. V gave up 4 bases and J gave up 5 bases, with 11 bases separating them. This CDR3 is CSVVNREETQYF. As DNA, the CDR3 is TGCAGCGTTGTAAACAGGGAGGAGACCCAGTACTTC.

The CDR3 is CASSITSYEQYF. As DNA, the CDR3 is TGTGCCAGCAGTATAACAAGCTACGAGCAGTACTTC. The V gene is TRBV28, the J gene TRBJ2-7; no reliable D call. The length of the CDR3 is 12 residues. CDR1 and CDR2 from the germline V gene are MDHEN and SYDVKM. Trimming removed 5 bases at V and 3 bases at J, with 8 bases between.